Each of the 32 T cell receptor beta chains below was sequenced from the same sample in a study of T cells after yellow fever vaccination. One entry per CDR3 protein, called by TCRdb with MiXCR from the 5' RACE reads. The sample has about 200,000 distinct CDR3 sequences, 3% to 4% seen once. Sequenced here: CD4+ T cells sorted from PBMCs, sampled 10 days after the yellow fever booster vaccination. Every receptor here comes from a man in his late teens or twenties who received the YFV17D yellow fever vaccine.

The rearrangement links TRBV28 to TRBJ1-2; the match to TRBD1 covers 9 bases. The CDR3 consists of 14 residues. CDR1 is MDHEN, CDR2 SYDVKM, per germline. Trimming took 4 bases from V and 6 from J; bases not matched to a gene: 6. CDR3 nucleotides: TGTGCCAGCAGTTGGACAGGGGATCGGCATGGCTACACCTTC. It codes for CASSWTGDRHGYTF.

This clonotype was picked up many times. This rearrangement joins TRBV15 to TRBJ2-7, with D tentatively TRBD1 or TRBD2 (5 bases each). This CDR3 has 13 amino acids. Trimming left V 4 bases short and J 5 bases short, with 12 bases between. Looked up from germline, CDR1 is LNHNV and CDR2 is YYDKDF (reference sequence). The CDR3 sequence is CATSTGQSDEQYF. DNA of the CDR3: TGTGCCACCAGCACGGGGCAATCGGACGAGCAGTACTTC.

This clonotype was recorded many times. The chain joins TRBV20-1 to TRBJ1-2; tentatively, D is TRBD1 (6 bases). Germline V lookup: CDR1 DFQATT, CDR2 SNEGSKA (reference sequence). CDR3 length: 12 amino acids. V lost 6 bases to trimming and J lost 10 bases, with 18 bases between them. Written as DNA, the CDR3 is TGCAGTGCCCCCCTCACAGGGACTTTCTACACCTTC. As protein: CSAPLTGTFYTF.

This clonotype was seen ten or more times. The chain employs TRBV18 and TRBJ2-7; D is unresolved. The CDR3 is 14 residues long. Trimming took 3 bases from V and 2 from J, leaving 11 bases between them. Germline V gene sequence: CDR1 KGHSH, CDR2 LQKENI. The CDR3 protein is CASSPSGPTYEQYF. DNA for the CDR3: TGTGCCAGCTCACCTTCCGGCCCTACCTACGAGCAGTACTTC. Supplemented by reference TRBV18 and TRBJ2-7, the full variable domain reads NAGVMQNPRHLVRRRGQEARLRCSPMKGHSHVYWYRQLPEEGLKFMVYLQKENIIDESGMPKERFSAEFPKEGPSILRIQQVVRGDSAAYFCASSPSGPTYEQYFGPGTRLTVT.

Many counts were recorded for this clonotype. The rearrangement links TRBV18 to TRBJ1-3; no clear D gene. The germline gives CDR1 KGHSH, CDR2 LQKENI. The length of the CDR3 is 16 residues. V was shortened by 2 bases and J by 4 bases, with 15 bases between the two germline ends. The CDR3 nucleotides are TGTGCCAGCTCACCAGTGCCTTGGACGGAGGGAAACACCATATATTTT. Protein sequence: CASSPVPWTEGNTIYF.

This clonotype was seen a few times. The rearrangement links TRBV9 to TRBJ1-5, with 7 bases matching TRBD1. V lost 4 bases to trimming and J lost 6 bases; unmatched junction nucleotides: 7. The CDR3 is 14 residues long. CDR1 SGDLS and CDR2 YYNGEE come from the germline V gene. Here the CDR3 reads CASSQGGSAQPQHF. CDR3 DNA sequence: TGTGCCAGCAGCCAGGGGGGGAGTGCTCAGCCCCAGCATTTT.

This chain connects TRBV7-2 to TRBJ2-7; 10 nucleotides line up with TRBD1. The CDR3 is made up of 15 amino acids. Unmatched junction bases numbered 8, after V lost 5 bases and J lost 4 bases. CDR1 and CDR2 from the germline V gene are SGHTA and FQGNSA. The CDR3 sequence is CASSRDRGDPYEQYF. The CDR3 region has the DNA TGTGCCAGCAGCCGGGACAGGGGTGATCCTTACGAGCAGTACTTC.

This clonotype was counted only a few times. This chain's CDR3 is CASSLLGERDYEQYF. The CDR3 coding sequence is TGTGCCAGCAGCTTGTTAGGTGAAAGGGATTACGAGCAGTACTTC. The J gene is TRBJ2-7, the V gene TRBV5-6; D not certain. CDR1 SGHDT and CDR2 YYEEEE come from the germline V gene. The CDR3 extends over 15 amino acids. The V and J ends lost 1 base and 4 bases respectively, with 15 bases between them.

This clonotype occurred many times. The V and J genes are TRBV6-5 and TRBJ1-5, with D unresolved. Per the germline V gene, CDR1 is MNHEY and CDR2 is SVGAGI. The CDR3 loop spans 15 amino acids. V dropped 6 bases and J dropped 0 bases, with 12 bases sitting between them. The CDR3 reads CASRISRNSNQPQHF. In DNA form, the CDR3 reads TGTGCCAGCAGAATCTCCAGGAATAGCAATCAGCCCCAGCATTTT.

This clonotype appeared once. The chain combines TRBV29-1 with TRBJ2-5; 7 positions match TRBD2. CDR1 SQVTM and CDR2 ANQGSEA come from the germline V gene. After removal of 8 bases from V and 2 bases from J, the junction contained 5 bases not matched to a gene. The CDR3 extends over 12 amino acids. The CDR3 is CSSTSAQETQYF. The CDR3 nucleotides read TGCAGCTCCACTAGCGCTCAAGAGACCCAGTACTTC.

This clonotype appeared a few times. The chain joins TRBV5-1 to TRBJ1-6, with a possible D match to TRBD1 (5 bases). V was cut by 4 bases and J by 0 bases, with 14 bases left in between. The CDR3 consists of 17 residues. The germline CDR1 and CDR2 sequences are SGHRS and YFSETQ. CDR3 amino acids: CASSPRAGSSYNSPLHF. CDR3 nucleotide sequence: TGCGCCAGCAGCCCCCGGGCAGGGAGCTCCTATAATTCACCCCTCCACTTT.

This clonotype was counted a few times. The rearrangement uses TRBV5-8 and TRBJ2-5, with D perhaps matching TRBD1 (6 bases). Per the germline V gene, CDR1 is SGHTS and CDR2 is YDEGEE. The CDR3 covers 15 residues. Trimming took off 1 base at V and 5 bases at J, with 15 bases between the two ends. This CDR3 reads CASSLRQAPPETQYF. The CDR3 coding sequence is TGTGCCAGCAGCTTGAGACAGGCTCCCCCCGAGACCCAGTACTTC.

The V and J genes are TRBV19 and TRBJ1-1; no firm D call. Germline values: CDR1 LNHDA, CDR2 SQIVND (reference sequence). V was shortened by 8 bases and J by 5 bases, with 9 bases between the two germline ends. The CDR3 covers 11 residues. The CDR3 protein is CASQRGTEAFF. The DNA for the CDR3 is TGTGCCAGTCAACGAGGGACTGAAGCTTTCTTT.

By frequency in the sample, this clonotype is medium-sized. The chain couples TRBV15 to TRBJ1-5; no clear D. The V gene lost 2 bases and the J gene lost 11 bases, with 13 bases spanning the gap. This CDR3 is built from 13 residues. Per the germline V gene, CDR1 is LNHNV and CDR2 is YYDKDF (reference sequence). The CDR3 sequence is CATSRNVRQAQHF. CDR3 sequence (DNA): TGTGCCACCAGCAGAAACGTAAGGCAGGCCCAGCATTTT.

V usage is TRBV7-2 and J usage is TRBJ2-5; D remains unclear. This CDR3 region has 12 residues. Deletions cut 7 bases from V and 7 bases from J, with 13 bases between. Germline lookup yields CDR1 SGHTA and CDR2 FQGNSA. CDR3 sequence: CASNTPGGTQYF. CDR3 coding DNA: TGTGCCAGCAACACTCCCGGTGGGACCCAGTACTTC.

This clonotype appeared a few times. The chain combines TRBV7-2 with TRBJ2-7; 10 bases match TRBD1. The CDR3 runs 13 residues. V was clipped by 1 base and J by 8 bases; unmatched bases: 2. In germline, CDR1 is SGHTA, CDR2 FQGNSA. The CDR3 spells CASSLGTGGKQYF. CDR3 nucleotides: TGTGCCAGCAGCTTAGGGACAGGGGGTAAGCAGTACTTC.

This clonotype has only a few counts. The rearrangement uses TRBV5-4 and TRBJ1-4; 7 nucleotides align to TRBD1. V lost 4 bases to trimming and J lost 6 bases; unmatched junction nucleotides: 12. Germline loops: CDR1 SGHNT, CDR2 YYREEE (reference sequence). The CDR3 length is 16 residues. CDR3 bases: TGTGCCAGCAGCGCAATCTCCGGGACAGACCATGAAAAACTGTTTTTT. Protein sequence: CASSAISGTDHEKLFF.

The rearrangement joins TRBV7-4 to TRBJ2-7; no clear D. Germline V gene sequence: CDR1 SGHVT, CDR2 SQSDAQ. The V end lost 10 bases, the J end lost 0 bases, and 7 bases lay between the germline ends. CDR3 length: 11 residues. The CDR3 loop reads CATPASYEQYV. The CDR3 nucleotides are TGTGCCACTCCCGCCTCCTACGAGCAGTACGTC.

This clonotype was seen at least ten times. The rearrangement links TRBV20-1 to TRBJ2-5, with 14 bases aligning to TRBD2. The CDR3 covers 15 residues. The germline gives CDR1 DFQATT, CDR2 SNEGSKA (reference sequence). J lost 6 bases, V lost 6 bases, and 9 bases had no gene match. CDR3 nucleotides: TGCAGTGCCTCCAGACTAGCGGGGGGGCCGAAGACCCAGTACTTC. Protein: CSASRLAGGPKTQYF.

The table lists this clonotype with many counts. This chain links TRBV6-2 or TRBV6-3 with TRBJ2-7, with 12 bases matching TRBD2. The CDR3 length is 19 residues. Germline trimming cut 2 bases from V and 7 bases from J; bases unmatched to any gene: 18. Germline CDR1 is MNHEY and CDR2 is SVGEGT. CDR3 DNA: TGTGCCAGCAGTTACCAACCTCTAGCGGGGGGGCATCCTTCCGGAGAGCAGTACGTC. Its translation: CASSYQPLAGGHPSGEQYV.

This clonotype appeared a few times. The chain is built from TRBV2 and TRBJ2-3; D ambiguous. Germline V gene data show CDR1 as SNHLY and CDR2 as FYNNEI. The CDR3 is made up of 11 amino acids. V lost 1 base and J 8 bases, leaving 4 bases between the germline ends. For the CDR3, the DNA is TGTGCCAGCAGTGAAGGGAGTACGCAGTATTTT. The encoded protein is CASSEGSTQYF.

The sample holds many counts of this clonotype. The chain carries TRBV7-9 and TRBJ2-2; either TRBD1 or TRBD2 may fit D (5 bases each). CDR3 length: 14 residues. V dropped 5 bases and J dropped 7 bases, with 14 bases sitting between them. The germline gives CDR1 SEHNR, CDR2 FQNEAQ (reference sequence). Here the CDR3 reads CASSPRTGHGELFF. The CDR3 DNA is TGTGCCAGCAGCCCGCGGACGGGGCACGGGGAGCTGTTTTTT. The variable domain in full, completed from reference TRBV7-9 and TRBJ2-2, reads DTGVSQNPRHKITKRGQNVTFRCDPISEHNRLYWYRQTLGQGPEFLTYFQNEAQLEKSRLLSDRFSAERPKGSFSTLEIQRTEQGDSAMYLCASSPRTGHGELFFGEGSRLTVL.

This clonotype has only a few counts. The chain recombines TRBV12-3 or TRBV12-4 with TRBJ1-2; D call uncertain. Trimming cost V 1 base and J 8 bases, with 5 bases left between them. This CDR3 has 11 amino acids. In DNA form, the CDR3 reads TGTGCCAGCAGTTTAGGGCAAGGCTACACCTTC. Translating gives CASSLGQGYTF.

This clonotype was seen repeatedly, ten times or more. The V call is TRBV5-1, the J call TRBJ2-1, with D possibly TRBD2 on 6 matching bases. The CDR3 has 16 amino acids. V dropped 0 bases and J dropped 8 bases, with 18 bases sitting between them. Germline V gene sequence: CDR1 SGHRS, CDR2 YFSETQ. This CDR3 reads CASSLALIGGVDEQFF. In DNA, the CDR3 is TGCGCCAGCAGCTTGGCCCTTATTGGAGGGGTCGATGAGCAGTTCTTC.

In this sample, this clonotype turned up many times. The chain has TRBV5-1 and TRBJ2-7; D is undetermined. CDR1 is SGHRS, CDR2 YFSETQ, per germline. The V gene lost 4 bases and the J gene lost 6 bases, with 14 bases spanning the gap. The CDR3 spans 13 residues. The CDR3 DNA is TGCGCCAGCAGCACTGGGGTGTCAGGCGAGCAGTACTTC. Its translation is CASSTGVSGEQYF.

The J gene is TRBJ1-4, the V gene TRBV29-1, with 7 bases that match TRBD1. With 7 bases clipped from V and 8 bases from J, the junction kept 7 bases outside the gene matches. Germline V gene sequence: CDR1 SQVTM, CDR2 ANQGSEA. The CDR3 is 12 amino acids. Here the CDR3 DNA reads TGCAGCGCCACGAGAGGGGGCGAAAAACTGTTTTTT. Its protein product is CSATRGGEKLFF.

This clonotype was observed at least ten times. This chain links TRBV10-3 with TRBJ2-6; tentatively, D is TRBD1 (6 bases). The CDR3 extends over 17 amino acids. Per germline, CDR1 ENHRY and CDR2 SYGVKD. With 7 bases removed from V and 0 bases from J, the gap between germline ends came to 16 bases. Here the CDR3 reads CAITPGQPGSGANVLTF. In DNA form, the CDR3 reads TGTGCCATCACCCCCGGACAGCCCGGCTCTGGGGCCAACGTCCTGACTTTC.

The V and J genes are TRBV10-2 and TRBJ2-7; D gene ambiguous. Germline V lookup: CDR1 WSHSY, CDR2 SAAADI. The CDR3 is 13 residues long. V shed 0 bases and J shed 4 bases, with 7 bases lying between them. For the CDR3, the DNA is TGCGCCAGCAGTGAGTCGCCGGTATACGAGCAGTACTTC. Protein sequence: CASSESPVYEQYF.

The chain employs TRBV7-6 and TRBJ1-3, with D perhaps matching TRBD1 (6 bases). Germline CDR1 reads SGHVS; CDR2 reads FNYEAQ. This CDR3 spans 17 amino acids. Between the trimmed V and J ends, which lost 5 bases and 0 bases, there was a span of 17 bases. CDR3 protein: CASSRGRGSGSGNTIYF. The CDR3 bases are TGTGCCAGCAGCCGAGGCAGGGGATCGGGCTCTGGAAACACCATATATTTT.

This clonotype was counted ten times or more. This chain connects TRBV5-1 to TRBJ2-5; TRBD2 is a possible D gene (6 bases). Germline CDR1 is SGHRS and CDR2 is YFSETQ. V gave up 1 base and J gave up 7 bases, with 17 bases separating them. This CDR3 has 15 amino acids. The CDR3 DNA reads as TGCGCCAGCAGCTTGATAAGTGGCGGGGCGGGGACCCAGTACTTC. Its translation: CASSLISGGAGTQYF.

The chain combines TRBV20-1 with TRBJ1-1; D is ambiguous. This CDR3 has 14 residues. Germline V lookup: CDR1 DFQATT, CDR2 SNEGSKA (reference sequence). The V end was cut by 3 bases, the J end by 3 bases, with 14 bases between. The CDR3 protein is CSASRQRYHTEAFF. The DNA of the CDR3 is TGCAGTGCTAGTAGGCAGAGATACCACACTGAAGCTTTCTTT.

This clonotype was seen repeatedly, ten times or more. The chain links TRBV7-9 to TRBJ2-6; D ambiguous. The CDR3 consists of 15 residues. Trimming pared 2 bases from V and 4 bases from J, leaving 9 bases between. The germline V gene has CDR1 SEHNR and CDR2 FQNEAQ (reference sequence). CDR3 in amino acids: CASSLSGSGANVLTF. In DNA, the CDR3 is TGTGCCAGCAGCTTATCGGGTTCAGGGGCCAACGTCCTGACTTTC.